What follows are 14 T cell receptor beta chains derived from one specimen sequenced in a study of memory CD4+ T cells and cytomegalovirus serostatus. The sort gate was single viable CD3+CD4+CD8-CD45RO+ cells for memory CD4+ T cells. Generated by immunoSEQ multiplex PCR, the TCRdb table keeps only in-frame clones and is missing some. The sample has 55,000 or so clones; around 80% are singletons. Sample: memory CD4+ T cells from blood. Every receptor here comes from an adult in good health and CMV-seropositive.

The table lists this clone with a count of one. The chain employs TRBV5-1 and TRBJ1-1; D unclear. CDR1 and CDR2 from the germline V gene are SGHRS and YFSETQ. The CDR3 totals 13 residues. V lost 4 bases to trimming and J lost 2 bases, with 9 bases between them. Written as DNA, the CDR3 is TGCGCCAGCAGCACCGGAACCAACACTGAAGCTTTCTTT. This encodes CASSTGTNTEAFF. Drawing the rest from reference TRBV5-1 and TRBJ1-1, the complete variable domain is KAGVTQTPRYLIKTRGQQVTLSCSPISGHRSVSWYQQTPGQGLQFLFEYFSETQRNKGNFPGRFSGRQFSNSRSEMNVSTLELGDSALYLCASSTGTNTEAFFGQGTRLTVV.

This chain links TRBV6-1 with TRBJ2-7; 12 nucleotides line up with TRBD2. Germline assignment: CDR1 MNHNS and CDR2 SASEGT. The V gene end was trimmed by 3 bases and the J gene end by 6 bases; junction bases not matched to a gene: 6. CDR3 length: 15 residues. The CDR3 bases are TGTGCCAGCAGTGAGCCTAGCGGGAGGGCGCGCGAGCAGTACTTC. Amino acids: CASSEPSGRAREQYF.

The CDR3 DNA follows: TGTGCCAGCAGGGCCTCGGCACACGGCTACGAGCAGTACTTC. This gives the protein CASRASAHGYEQYF. V gene TRBV2 combines with J gene TRBJ2-7; D remains unclear. The CDR3 runs to 14 residues. CDR1 is SNHLY and CDR2 is FYNNEI in the germline V gene. Trimming took off 6 bases at V and 3 bases at J, with 15 bases between the two ends.

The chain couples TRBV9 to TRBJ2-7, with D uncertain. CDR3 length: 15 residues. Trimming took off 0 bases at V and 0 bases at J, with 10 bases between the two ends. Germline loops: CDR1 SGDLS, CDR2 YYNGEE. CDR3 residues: CASSVAPGYSYEQYF. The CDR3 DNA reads TGTGCCAGCAGCGTAGCTCCAGGTTACTCCTACGAGCAGTACTTC.

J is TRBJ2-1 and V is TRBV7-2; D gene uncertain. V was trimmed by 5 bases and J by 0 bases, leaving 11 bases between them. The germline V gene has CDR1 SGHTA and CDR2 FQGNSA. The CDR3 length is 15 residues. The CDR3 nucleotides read TGTGCCAGCAGCCCAAGGGTAAGCTCCTACAATGAGCAGTTCTTC. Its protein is CASSPRVSSYNEQFF.

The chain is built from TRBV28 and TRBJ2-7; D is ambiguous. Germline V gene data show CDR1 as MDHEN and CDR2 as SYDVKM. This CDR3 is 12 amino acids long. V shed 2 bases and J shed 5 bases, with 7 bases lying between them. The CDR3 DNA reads TGTGCCAGCAGTTTACCACGGGACGAGCAGTACTTC. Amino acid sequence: CASSLPRDEQYF.

The CDR3 bases are TGTGCCAGCACCCTGGGACTAGCGGGAGCAGAGACCCAGTACTTC. Its translation: CASTLGLAGAETQYF. V is TRBV2 and J is TRBJ2-5; 14 positions match TRBD2. Germline values: CDR1 SNHLY, CDR2 FYNNEI. Trimming removed 7 bases from V and 4 bases from J; junction bases left unmatched: 5. This CDR3 has 15 amino acids. The full variable domain, rest sourced from reference TRBV2 and TRBJ2-5, is EPEVTQTPSHQVTQMGQEVILRCVPISNHLYFYWYRQILGQKVEFLVSFYNNEISEKSEIFDDQFSVERPDGSNFTLKIRSTKLEDSAMYFCASTLGLAGAETQYFGPGTRLLVL.

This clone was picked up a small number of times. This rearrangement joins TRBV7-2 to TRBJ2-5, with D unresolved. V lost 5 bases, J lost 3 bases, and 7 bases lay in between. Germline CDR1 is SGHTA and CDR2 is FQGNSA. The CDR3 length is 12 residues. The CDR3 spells CASSPLEETQYF. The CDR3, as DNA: TGTGCCAGCAGCCCCCTAGAAGAGACCCAGTACTTC.

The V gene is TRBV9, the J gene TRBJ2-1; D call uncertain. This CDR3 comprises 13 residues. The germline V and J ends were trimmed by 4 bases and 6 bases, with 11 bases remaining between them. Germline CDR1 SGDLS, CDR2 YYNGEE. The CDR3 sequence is CASSLHPGNEQFF. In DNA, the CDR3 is TGTGCCAGCAGCCTCCACCCAGGCAATGAGCAGTTCTTC.

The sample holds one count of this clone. CDR3 nucleotide sequence: TGTGCCAGCAGTCCCCCTCGGCTAGCGGGAGGGGGCGAGCAGTACTTC. It specifies CASSPPRLAGGGEQYF. The chain carries TRBV27 and TRBJ2-7; TRBD2 matches at 12 bases. In germline, CDR1 is MNHEY, CDR2 SMNVEV (reference sequence). With 5 bases clipped from V and 6 bases from J, the junction kept 11 bases outside the gene matches. The CDR3 covers 16 residues.

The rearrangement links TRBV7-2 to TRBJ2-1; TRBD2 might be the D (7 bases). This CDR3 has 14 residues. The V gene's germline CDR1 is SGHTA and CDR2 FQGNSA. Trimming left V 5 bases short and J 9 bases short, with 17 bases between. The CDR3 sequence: CASSPWGGQPEQFF. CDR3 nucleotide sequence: TGTGCCAGCAGCCCCTGGGGGGGACAACCTGAGCAGTTCTTC.

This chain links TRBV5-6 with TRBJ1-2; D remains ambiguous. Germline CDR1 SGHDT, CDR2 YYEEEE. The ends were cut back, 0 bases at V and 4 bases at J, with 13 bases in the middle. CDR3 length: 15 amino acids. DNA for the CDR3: TGTGCCAGCAGCTTGGAGTCCCTACCGGGCTATGGCTACACCTTC. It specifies CASSLESLPGYGYTF.

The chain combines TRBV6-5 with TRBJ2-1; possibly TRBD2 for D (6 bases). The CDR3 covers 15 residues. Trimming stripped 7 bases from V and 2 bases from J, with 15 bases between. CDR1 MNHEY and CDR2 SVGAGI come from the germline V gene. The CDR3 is CASKWREGAYNEQFF. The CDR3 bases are TGTGCCAGCAAGTGGCGGGAAGGTGCCTACAATGAGCAGTTCTTC.

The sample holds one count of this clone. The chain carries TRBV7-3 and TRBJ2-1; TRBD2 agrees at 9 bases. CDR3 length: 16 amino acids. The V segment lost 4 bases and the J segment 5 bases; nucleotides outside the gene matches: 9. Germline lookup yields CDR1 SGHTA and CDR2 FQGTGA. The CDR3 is CASSSVGTSSNNEQFF. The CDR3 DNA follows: TGTGCCAGCAGCTCCGTGGGGACTAGCAGTAACAATGAGCAGTTCTTC. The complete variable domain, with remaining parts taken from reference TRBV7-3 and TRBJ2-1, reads GAGVSQTPSNKVTEKGKYVELRCDPISGHTALYWYRQSLGQGPEFLIYFQGTGAADDSGLPNDRFFAVRPEGSVSTLKIQRTERGDSAVYLCASSSVGTSSNNEQFFGPGTRLTVL.